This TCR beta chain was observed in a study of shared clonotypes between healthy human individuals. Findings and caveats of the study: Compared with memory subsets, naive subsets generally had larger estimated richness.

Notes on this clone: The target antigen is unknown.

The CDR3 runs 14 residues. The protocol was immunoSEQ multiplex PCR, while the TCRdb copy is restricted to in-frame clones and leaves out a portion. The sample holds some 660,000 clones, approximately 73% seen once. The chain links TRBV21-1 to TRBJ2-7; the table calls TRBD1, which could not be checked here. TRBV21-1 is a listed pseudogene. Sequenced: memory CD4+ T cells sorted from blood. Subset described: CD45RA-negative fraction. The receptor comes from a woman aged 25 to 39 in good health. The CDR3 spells CASSNLQGVYEQYF. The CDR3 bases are TGTGCCAGCAGCAATTTACAGGGGGTCTACGAGCAGTACTTC.